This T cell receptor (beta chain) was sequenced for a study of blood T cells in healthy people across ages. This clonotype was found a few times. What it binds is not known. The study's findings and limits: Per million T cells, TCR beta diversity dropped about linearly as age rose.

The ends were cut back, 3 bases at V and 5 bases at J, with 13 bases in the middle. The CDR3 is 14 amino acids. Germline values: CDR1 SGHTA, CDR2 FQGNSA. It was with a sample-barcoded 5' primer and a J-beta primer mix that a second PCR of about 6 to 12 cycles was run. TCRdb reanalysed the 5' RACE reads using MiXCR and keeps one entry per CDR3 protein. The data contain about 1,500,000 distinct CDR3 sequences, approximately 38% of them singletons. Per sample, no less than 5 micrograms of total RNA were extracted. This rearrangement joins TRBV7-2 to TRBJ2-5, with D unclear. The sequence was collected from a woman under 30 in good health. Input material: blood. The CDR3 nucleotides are TGTGCCAGCAGCTTGGCTCATGGAGCCGAGACCCAGTACTTC. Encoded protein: CASSLAHGAETQYF.